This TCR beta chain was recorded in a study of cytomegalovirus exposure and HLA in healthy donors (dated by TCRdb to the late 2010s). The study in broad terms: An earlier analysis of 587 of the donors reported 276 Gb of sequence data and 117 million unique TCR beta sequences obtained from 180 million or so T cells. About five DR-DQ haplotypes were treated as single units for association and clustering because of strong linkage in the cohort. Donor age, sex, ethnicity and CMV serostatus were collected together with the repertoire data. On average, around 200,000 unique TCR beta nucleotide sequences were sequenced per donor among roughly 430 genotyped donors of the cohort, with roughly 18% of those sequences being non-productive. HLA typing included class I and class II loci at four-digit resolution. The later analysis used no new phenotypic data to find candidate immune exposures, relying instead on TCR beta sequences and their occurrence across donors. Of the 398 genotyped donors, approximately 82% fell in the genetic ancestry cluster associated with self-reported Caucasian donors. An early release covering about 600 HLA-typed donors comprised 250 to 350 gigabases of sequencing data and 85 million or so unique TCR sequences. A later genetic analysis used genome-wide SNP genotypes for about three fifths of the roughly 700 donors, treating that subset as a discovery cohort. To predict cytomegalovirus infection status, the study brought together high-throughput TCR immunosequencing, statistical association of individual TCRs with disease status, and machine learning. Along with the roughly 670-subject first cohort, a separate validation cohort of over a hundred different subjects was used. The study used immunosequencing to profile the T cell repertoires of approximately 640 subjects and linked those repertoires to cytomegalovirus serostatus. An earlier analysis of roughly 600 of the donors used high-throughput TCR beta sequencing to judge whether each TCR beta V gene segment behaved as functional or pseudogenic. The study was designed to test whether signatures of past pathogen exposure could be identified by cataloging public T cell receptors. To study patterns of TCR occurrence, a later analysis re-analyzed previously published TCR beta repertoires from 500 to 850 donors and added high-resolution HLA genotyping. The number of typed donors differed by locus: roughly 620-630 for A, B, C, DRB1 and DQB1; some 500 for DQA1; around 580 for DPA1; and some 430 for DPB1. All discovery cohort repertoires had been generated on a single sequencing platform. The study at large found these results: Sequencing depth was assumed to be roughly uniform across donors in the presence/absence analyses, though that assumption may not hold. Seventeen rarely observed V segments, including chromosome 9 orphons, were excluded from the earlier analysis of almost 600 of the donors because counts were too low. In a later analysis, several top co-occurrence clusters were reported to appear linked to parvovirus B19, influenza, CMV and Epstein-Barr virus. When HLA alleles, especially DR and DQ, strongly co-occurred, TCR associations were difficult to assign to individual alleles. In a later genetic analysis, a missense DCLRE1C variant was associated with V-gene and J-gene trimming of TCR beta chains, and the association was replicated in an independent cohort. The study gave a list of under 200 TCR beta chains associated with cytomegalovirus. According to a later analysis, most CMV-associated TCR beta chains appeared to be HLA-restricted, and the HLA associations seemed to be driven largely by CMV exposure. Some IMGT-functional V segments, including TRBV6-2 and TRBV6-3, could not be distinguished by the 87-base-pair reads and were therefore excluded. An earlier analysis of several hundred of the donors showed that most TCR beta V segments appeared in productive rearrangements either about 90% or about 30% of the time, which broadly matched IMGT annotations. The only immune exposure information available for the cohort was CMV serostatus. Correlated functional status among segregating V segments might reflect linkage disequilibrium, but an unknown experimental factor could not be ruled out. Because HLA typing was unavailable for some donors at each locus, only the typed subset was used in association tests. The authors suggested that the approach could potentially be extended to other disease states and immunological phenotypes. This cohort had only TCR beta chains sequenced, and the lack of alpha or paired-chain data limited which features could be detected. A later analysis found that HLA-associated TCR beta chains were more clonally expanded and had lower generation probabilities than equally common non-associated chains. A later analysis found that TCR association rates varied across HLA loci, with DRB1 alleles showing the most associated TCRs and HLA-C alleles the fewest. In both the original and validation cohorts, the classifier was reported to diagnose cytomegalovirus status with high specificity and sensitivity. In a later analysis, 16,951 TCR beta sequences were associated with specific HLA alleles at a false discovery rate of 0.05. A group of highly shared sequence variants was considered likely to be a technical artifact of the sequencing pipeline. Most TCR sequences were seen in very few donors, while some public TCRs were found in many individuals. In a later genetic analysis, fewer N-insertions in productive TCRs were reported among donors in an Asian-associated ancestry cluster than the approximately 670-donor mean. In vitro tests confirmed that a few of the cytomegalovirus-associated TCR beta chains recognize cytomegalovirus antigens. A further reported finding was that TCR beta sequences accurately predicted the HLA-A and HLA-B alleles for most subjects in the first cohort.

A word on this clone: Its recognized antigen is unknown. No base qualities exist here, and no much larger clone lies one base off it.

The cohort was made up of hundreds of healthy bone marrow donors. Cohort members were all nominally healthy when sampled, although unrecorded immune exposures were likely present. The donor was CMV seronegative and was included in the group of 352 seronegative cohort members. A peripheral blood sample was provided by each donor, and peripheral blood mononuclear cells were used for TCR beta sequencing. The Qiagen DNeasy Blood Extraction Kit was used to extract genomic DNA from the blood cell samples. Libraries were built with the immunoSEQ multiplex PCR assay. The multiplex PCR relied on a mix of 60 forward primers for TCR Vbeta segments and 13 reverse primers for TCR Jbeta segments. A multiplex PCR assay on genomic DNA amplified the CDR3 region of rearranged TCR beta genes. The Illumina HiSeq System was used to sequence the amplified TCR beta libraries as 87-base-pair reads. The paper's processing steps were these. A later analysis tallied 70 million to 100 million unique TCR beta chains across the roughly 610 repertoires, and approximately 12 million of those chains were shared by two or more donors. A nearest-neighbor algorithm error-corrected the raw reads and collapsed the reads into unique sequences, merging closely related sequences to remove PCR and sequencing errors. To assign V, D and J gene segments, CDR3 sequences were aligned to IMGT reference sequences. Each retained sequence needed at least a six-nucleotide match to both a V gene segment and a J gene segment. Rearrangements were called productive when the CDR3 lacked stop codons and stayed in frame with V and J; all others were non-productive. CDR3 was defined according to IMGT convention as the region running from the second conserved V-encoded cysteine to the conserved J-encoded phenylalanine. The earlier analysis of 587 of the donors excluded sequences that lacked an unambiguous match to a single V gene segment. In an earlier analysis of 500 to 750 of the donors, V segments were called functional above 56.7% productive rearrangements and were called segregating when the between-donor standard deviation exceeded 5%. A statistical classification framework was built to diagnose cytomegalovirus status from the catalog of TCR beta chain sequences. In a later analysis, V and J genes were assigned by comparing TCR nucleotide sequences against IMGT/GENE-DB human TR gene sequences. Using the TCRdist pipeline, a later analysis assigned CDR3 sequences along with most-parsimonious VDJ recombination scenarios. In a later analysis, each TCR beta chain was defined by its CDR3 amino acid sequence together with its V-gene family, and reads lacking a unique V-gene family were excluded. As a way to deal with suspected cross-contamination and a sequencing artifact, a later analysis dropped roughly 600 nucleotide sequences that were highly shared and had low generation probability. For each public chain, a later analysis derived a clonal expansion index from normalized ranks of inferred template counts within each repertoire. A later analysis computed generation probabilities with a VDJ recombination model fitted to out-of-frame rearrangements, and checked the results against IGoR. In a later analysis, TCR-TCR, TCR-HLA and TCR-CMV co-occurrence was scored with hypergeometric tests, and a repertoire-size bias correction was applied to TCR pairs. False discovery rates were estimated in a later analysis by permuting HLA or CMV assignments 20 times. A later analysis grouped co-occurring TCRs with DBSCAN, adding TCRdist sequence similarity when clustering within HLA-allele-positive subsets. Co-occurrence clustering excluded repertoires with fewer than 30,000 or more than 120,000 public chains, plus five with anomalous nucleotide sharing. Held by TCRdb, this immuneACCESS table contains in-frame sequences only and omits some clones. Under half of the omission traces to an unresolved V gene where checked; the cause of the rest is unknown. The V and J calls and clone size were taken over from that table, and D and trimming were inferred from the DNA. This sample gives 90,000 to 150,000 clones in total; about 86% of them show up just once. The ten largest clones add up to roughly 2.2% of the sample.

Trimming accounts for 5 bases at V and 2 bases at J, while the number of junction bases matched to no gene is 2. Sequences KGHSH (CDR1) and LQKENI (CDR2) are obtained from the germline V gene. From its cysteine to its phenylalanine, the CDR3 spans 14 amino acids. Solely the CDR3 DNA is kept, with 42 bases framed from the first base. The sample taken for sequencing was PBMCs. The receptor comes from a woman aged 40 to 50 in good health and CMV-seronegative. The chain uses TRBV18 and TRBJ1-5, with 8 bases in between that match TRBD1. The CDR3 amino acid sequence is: CASSTDRGNQPQHF. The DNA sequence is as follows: TGTGCCAGCTCAACGGACAGGGGCAATCAGCCCCAGCATTTT. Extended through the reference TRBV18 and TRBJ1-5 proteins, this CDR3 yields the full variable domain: NAGVMQNPRHLVRRRGQEARLRCSPMKGHSHVYWYRQLPEEGLKFMVYLQKENIIDESGMPKERFSAEFPKEGPSILRIQQVVRGDSAAYFCASSTDRGNQPQHFGDGTRLSIL.